This TCR beta chain was sequenced during a study of blood T cell repertoires in COVID-19. Study overall: Spain, Italy and the United States supplied samples that represented acute and convalescent COVID-19. Sources were T cells, B-cell-depleted T cells, or PBMCs; the material itself was cDNA or gDNA.

This clone was detected a few times. The V gene's germline CDR1 is SEHNR and CDR2 FQNEAQ (reference sequence). V was clipped by 5 bases and J by 8 bases, with 18 bases between them. The CDR3 totals 14 residues. In the original analysis: Cell counts per sample came from amplifying reference gene primers. Sequencing was performed with immunoSEQ multiplex PCR; in TCRdb, only in-frame clones are kept and a portion is missing. The D gene and trimming were derived from the DNA, and the V and J assignments and clone size from that table. The sample gives about 250,000 clones, around four fifths of which show up once; about 4.8% is in the top ten.

V gene TRBV7-9 combines with J gene TRBJ1-2; unclear D gene. The TCR originated in a woman in her 70s with acute or convalescent COVID-19. The sequencing input was peripheral blood. The CDR3 loop reads CASSPLVSPEGYTF. The DNA of the CDR3 is TGTGCCAGCAGCCCATTGGTCTCTCCGGAGGGCTACACCTTC.